This is a list of T cell receptor beta chains from one sample in a study of blood T cell repertoires in COVID-19. Libraries were prepared by immunoSEQ multiplex PCR; TCRdb keeps only in-frame clonotypes and omits some of them. The sample holds some 250,000 clones; approximately 91% are singletons and the top ten take over 2%. Material for sequencing was PBMCs or T cells enriched from blood (not recorded which). All receptors come from a woman aged 40 to 50 with acute COVID-19. Both conserved end residues are part of each CDR3. D genes are given only for firm matches. Some rows mark clone size as missing; the rest say once, few, many or name a class of expanded clone.

D	size	J	V	CDR3	DNA
NA	NA	TRBJ2-3	TRBV5-6	CASSVLTDTQYF	TGTGCCAGCAGCGTCCTCACAGATACGCAGTATTTT
TRBD1	NA	TRBJ1-1	TRBV6-5	CASSQTGQGHTEAFF	TGTGCCAGCAGCCAGACGGGACAGGGGCACACTGAAGCTTTCTTT
NA	once	TRBJ1-1	TRBV12-3/TRBV12-4	CASSPTAKSGAFF	TGTGCCAGCAGTCCGACAGCCAAAAGTGGAGCTTTCTTT
TRBD1	NA	TRBJ2-7	TRBV19	CASSRPGQGSSYEQYF	TGTGCCAGTAGCCGCCCGGGACAGGGGTCCTCCTACGAGCAGTACTTC
NA	NA	TRBJ1-1	TRBV11-3	CASKRGLGTEAFF	TGTGCCAGCAAGCGGGGGTTGGGCACTGAAGCTTTCTTT
NA	once	TRBJ2-7	TRBV2	CASSEAGVEQYF	TGTGCCAGCAGTGAAGCAGGGGTCGAGCAGTACTTC
NA	few	TRBJ2-7	TRBV9	CASSRGGSYEQYF	TGTGCCAGCAGCCGGGGAGGATCATACGAGCAGTACTTC
NA	NA	TRBJ2-7	TRBV14	CASSQGEGLGYEQYF	TGTGCCAGCAGCCAAGGAGAGGGATTGGGGTACGAGCAGTACTTC
TRBD2	NA	TRBJ2-7	TRBV19	CASSIGGLAGSYEQYF	TGTGCCAGTAGTATAGGGGGACTAGCGGGATCCTACGAGCAGTACTTC
NA	few	TRBJ1-3	TRBV12-3/TRBV12-4	CASSWAGNTIYF	TGTGCCAGCAGCTGGGCGGGAAACACCATATATTTT
NA	few	TRBJ1-3	TRBV19	CASSKTASSGNTIYF	TGTGCCAGTAGTAAAACAGCCTCCTCTGGAAACACCATATATTTT
NA	NA	TRBJ1-1	TRBV5-6	CASSLVDREAFF	TGTGCCAGCAGCTTGGTTGACAGAGAAGCTTTCTTT
NA	NA	TRBJ2-3	TRBV2	CASSEMGGASTDTQYF	TGTGCCAGCAGTGAAATGGGGGGGGCGAGCACAGATACGCAGTATTTT
TRBD2	NA	TRBJ2-1	TRBV7-8	CASSFHPSGGIYNEQFF	TGTGCCAGCAGCTTCCATCCGAGCGGGGGGATATACAATGAGCAGTTCTTC
TRBD2	NA	TRBJ2-1	TRBV9	CASSGSTSPAQFF	TGTGCCAGCAGCGGCTCGACTAGCCCGGCGCAGTTCTTC
TRBD2	NA	TRBJ2-1	TRBV5-1	CASSNSSGRENEQFF	TGCGCCAGCAGCAACAGTAGCGGGCGTGAAAATGAGCAGTTCTTC
TRBD1	NA	TRBJ2-3	TRBV2	CASWMGGQGTDTQYF	TGTGCCAGCTGGATGGGAGGACAGGGAACAGATACGCAGTATTTT
TRBD1	NA	TRBJ2-1	TRBV7-3	CASSFGQGEGEQFF	TGTGCCAGCAGCTTCGGACAGGGGGAGGGTGAGCAGTTCTTC
TRBD2	NA	TRBJ2-1	TRBV4-3	CASSQDPLAAYNEQFF	TGCGCCAGCAGCCAAGATCCCCTAGCGGCGTACAATGAGCAGTTCTTC
TRBD1	NA	TRBJ1-2	TRBV19	CASTIGTDRGYTF	TGTGCCAGTACTATCGGGACAGATCGAGGCTACACCTTC
NA	NA	TRBJ1-2	TRBV5-1	CASSFQGHGYTF	TGCGCCAGCAGCTTCCAGGGGCACGGCTACACCTTC
NA	NA	TRBJ2-7	TRBV24-1	CATSVGGRTGQYF	TGTGCCACCAGTGTGGGGGGTCGGACGGGGCAGTACTTC
NA	NA	TRBJ1-6	TRBV18	CASSPNQPGSNSPLHF	TGTGCCAGCTCACCAAACCAACCCGGGAGTAATTCACCCCTCCACTTT
TRBD2	NA	TRBJ2-5	TRBV9	CASSVPLGAGEGRETQYF	TGTGCCAGCAGCGTCCCCCTGGGAGCGGGGGAGGGTAGGGAGACCCAGTACTTC
NA	NA	TRBJ1-5	TRBV19	CASSIKQGYGQPQHF	TGTGCCAGTAGTATCAAGCAGGGGTACGGTCAGCCCCAGCATTTT
TRBD1	NA	TRBJ1-4	TRBV6-5	CASSRNRGRNEKLFF	TGTGCCAGCAGCCGCAACAGGGGCCGGAATGAAAAACTGTTTTTT
NA	NA	TRBJ2-5	TRBV11-2	CASSLELGGAETQYF	TGTGCCAGCAGCTTAGAATTAGGGGGAGCGGAGACCCAGTACTTC
TRBD1	NA	TRBJ2-7	TRBV19	CASSGGVRGQGSYEQYF	TGTGCCAGTAGTGGGGGAGTGAGGGGACAGGGTTCCTACGAGCAGTACTTC
NA	few	TRBJ1-2	TRBV10-1	CASYLTAPNYGYTF	TGCGCCAGTTACTTGACAGCCCCTAACTATGGCTACACCTTC
NA	once	TRBJ2-3	TRBV7-2	CASSPSRRRGTDTQYF	TGTGCCAGCAGCCCGTCGCGGCGGAGGGGCACAGATACGCAGTATTTT
NA	NA	TRBJ1-6	TRBV2	CASSDNRPYNSPLHF	TGTGCCAGCAGTGATAACAGGCCCTATAATTCACCCCTCCACTTT
NA	NA	TRBJ1-4	TRBV4-1	CASSLGQTTTNEKLFF	TGCGCCAGCAGCCTTGGACAAACTACCACTAATGAAAAACTGTTTTTT
NA	NA	TRBJ1-6	TRBV6-5	CASSYVNSYNSPLHF	TGTGCCAGCAGTTACGTCAATTCCTATAATTCACCCCTCCACTTT
NA	NA	TRBJ2-5	TRBV7-6	CASSKEMGSDGGRGQETQYF	TGTGCCAGCAGTAAAGAGATGGGTTCGGATGGGGGCAGGGGTCAAGAGACCCAGTACTTC
NA	NA	TRBJ2-1	TRBV5-4	CASMGEVPHEQFF	TGTGCCAGCATGGGTGAGGTCCCCCATGAGCAGTTCTTC
NA	NA	TRBJ1-3	TRBV28	CASRHSLDRENTIYF	TGTGCCAGCCGCCATTCGCTAGACCGGGAAAACACCATATATTTT
TRBD2	NA	TRBJ2-7	TRBV4-2	CASSQERAASGLYEQYF	TGTGCCAGCAGCCAAGAAAGGGCGGCTAGCGGGTTATACGAGCAGTACTTC
TRBD1	NA	TRBJ1-1	TRBV30	CAWMGQANTEAFF	TGTGCCTGGATGGGACAGGCTAACACTGAAGCTTTCTTT
NA	NA	TRBJ2-1	TRBV28	CASSSTTENEQFF	TGTGCCAGCAGCTCCACCACGGAGAATGAGCAGTTCTTC
NA	NA	TRBJ2-2	TRBV27	CASSLFRNTGELFF	TGTGCCAGCAGTTTATTCAGGAACACCGGGGAGCTGTTTTTT
NA	NA	TRBJ2-5	TRBV6-4	CASSRSSGVGETQYF	TGTGCCAGCAGTCGCTCATCGGGGGTTGGGGAGACCCAGTACTTC
NA	NA	TRBJ2-2	TRBV19	CASSIEWRGGELFF	TGTGCCAGTAGTATAGAGTGGCGGGGCGGGGAGCTGTTTTTT
TRBD2	NA	TRBJ2-1	TRBV27	CASSVLAGFSYNEQFF	TGTGCCAGCAGTGTGCTAGCGGGATTCTCCTACAATGAGCAGTTCTTC
TRBD2	once	TRBJ2-3	TRBV9	CASSVELAGAQKRTDTQYF	TGTGCCAGCAGCGTAGAGCTAGCGGGGGCCCAAAAGCGCACAGATACGCAGTATTTT
TRBD2	NA	TRBJ2-3	TRBV10-3	CAISGATSGGNVDTQYF	TGTGCCATCAGTGGAGCGACTAGCGGGGGAAACGTAGATACGCAGTATTTT
NA	once	TRBJ1-1	TRBV19	CASSIGQVKTEAFF	TGTGCCAGTAGTATAGGTCAGGTTAAGACTGAAGCTTTCTTT